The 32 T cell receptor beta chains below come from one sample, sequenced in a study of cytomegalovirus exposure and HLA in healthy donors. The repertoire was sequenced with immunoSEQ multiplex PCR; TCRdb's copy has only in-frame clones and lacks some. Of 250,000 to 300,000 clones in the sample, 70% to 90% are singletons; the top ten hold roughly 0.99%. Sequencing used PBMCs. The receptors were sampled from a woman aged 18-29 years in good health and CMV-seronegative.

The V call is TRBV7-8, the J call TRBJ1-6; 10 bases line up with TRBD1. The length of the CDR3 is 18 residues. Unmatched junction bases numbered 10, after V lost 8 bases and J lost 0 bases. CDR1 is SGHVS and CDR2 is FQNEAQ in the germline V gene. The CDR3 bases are TGTGCCAGCGCACGGAGGGGACAGGGGCACTCCTATAATTCACCCCTCCACTTT. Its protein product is CASARRGQGHSYNSPLHF.

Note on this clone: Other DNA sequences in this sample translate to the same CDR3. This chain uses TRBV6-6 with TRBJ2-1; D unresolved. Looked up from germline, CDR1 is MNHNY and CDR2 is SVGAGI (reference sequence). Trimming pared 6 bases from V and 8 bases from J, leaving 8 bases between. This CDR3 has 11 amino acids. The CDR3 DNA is TGTGCCAGCAGCCCCCGTGATGAGCAGTTCTTC. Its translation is CASSPRDEQFF.

The CDR3 spells CASGWDNSYEQYF. The CDR3 DNA is TGTGCCAGCGGATGGGACAACTCCTACGAGCAGTACTTC. The rearrangement uses TRBV6-5 and TRBJ2-7; D might be TRBD1 (6 bases). V lost 8 bases and J lost 0, with 11 bases in between. The CDR3 runs 13 residues. Looked up from germline, CDR1 is MNHEY and CDR2 is SVGAGI.

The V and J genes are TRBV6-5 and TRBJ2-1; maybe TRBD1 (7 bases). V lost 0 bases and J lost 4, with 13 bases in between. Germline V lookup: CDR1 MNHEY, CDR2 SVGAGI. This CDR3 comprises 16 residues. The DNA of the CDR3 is TGTGCCAGCAGTTACTCGGAGGGGGCTCGGTACAATGAGCAGTTCTTC. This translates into CASSYSEGARYNEQFF.

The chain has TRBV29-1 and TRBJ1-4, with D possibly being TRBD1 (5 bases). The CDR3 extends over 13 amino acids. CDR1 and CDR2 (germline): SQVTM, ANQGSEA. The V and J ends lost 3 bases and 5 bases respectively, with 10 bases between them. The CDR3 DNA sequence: TGCAGCGTTGAGCAGGGCCCAAATGAAAAACTGTTTTTT. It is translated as CSVEQGPNEKLFF.

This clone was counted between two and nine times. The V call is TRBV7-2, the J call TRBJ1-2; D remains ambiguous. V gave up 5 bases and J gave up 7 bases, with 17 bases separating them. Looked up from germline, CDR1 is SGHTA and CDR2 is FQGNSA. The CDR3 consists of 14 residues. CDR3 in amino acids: CASSLDHQAGGYTF. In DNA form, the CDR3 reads TGTGCCAGCAGCCTGGATCATCAGGCCGGTGGCTACACCTTC.

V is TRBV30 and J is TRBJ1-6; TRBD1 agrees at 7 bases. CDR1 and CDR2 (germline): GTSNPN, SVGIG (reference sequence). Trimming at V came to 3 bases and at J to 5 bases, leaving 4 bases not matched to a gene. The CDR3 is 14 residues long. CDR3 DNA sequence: TGTGCCTGGAGCGCGGGGACAGATAATTCACCCCTCCACTTT. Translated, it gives CAWSAGTDNSPLHF.

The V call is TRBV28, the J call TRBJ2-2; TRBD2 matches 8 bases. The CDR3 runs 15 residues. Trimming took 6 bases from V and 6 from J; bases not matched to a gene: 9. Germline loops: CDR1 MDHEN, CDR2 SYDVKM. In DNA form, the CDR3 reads TGTGCCAGCAGCCTCGGGACTAGTGTTTCCGGGGAGCTGTTTTTT. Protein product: CASSLGTSVSGELFF.

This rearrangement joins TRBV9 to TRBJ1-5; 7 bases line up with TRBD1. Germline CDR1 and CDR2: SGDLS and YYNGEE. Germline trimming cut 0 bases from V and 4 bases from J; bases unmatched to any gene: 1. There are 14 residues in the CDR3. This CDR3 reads CASSVEGQNQPQHF. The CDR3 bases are TGTGCCAGCAGCGTAGAGGGACAGAATCAGCCCCAGCATTTT.

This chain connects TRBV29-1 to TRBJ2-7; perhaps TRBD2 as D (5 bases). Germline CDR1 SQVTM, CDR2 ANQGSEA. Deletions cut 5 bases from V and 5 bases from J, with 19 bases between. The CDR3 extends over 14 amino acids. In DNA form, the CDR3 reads TGCAGCGTTCCTGGGAGAGCCCCCGGCCACGAGCAGTACTTC. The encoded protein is CSVPGRAPGHEQYF.

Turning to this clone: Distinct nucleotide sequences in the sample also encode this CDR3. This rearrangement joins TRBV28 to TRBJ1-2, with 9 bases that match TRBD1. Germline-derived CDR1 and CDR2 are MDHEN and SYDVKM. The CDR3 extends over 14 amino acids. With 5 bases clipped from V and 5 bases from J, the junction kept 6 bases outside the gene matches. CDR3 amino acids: CASSPGTGNYGYTF. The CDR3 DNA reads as TGTGCCAGCAGTCCCGGGACAGGGAATTATGGCTACACCTTC.

The DNA for the CDR3 is TGTGCCAGCAGCCATGATACTAGCGGAAGATACACAGATACGCAGTATTTT. Translation gives CASSHDTSGRYTDTQYF. The chain uses TRBV4-2 and TRBJ2-3; 8 bases match TRBD2. J lost 2 bases, V lost 3 bases, and 10 bases had no gene match. CDR1 and CDR2 (germline): LGHNA, YNFKEQ. The CDR3 runs 17 residues.

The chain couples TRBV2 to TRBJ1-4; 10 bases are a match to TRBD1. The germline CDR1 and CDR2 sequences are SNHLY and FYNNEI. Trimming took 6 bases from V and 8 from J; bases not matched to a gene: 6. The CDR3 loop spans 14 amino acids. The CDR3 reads CASRGTGESEKLFF. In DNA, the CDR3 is TGTGCCAGCAGGGGGACAGGGGAAAGCGAAAAACTGTTTTTT.

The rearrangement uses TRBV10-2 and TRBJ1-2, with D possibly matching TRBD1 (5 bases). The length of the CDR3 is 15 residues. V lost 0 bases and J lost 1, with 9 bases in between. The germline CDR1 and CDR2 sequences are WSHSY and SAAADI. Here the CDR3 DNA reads TGCGCCAGCAGTGAGTCCTATAGGGGTAACTATGGCTACACCTTC. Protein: CASSESYRGNYGYTF.

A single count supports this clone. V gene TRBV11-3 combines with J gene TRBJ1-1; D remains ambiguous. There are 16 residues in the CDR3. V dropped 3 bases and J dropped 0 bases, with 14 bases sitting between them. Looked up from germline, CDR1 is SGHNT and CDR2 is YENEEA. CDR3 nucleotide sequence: TGTGCCAGCAGCTTTAGAGGACTCGGAATGAACACTGAAGCTTTCTTT. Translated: CASSFRGLGMNTEAFF. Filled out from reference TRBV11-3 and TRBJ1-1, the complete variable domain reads EAGVVQSPRYKIIEKKQPVAFWCNPISGHNTLYWYLQNLGQGPELLIRYENEEAVDDSQLPKDRFSAERLKGVDSTLKIQPAELGDSAVYLCASSFRGLGMNTEAFFGQGTRLTVV.

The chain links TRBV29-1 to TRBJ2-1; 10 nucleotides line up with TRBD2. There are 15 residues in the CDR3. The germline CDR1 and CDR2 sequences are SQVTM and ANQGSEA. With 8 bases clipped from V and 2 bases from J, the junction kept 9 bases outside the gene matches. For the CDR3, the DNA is TGCAGCTCATCTAGCGGGAGTGGCCCCTACAATGAGCAGTTCTTC. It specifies CSSSSGSGPYNEQFF.

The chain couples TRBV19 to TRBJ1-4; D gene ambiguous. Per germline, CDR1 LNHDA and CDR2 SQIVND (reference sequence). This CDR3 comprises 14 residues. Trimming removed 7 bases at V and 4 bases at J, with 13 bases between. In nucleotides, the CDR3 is TGTGCCAGTACATCGGCACAGTTTAATGAAAAACTGTTTTTT. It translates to CASTSAQFNEKLFF.

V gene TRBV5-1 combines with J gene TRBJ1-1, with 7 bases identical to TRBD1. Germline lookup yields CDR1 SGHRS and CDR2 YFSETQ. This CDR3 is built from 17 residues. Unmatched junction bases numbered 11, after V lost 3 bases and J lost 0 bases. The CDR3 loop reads CASSSPPGQPMNTEAFF. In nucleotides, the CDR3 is TGCGCCAGCAGCTCACCACCGGGACAGCCTATGAACACTGAAGCTTTCTTT.

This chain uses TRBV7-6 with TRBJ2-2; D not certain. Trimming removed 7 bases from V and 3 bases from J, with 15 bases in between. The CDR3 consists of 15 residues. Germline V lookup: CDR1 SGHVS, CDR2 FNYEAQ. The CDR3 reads CASTPAVRYTGELFF. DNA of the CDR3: TGTGCCAGCACCCCGGCTGTGCGGTACACCGGGGAGCTGTTTTTT.

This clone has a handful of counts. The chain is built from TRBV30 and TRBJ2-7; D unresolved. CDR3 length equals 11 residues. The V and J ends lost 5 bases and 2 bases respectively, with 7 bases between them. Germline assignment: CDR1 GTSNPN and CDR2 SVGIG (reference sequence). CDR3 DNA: TGTGCCTGGTCTGTAGCCTACGAGCAGTACTTC. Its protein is CAWSVAYEQYF.

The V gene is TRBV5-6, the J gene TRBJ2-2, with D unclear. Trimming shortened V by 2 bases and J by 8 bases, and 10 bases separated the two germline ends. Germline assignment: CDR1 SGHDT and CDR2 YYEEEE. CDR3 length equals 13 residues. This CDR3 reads CASSFYGSGELFF. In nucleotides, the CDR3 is TGTGCCAGCAGCTTCTACGGTTCGGGGGAGCTGTTTTTT.

The CDR3 sequence: CASSQVTEPQLDNQPQHF. The CDR3 DNA sequence: TGTGCCAGCAGCCAAGTAACAGAGCCCCAATTGGACAATCAGCCCCAGCATTTT. The chain combines TRBV16 with TRBJ1-5, with D hard to call. The CDR3 consists of 18 residues. Trimming took 2 bases from V and 3 from J, leaving 20 bases between them. Looked up from germline, CDR1 is KGHSY and CDR2 is FQNENV.

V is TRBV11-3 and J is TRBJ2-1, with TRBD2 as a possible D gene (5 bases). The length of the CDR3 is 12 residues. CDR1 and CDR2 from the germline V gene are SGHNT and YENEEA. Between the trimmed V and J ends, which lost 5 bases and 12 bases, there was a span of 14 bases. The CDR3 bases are TGTGCCAGCAGCCCTGCGAGGGTCAGGCAGTTCTTC. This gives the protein CASSPARVRQFF.

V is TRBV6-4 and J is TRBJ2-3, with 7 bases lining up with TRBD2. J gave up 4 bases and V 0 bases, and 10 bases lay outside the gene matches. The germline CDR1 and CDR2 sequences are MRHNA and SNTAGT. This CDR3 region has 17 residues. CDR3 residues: CASSDSSSGGTPDTQYF. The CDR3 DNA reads TGTGCCAGCAGTGACTCATCTAGCGGTGGGACCCCAGATACGCAGTATTTT.

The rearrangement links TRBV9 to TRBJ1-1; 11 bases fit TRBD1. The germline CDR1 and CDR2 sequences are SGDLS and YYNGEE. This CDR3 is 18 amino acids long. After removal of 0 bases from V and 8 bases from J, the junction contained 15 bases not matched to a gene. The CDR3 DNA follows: TGTGCCAGCAGCGTAGCTTCCGGGACAGGGGGGGCCCTATCCGAAGCTTTCTTT. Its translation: CASSVASGTGGALSEAFF.

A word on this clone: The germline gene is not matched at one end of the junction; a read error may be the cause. The CDR3 here is CASSPSSSGGGNTIYF. As DNA, the CDR3 is TGTGCTAGCAGCCCCTCCAGCTCAGGGGGGGGAAACACCATATATTTT. The chain recombines TRBV7-7 with TRBJ1-3; TRBD1 matches at 7 bases. In germline, CDR1 is SSHAT, CDR2 FNYEAQ (reference sequence). The CDR3 totals 16 residues.

The CDR3: CASSPWTSKETQYF. In nucleotides, the CDR3 is TGTGCCAGCTCACCATGGACTAGTAAAGAGACCCAGTACTTC. The gene calls are TRBV18 and TRBJ2-5, with 7 bases lining up with TRBD2. Per the germline V gene, CDR1 is KGHSH and CDR2 is LQKENI. This CDR3 spans 14 amino acids. J gave up 3 bases and V 2 bases, and 3 bases lay outside the gene matches.

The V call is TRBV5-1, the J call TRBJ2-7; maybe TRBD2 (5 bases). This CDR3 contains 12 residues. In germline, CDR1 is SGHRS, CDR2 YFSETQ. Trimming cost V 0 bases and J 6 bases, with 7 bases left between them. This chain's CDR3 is CASSLGGPEQYF. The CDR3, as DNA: TGCGCCAGCAGCTTGGGAGGGCCCGAGCAGTACTTC.

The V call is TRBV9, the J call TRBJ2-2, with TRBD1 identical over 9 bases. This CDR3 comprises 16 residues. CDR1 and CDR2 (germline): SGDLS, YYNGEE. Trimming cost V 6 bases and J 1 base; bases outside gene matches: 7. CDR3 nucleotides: TGTGCCAGCAACACCCCGGGACAGGGGAACACCGGGGAGCTGTTTTTT. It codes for CASNTPGQGNTGELFF.

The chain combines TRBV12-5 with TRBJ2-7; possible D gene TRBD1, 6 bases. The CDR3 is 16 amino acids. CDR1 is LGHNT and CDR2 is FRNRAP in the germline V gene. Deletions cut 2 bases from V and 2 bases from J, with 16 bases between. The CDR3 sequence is CASGLTADRLPYEQYF. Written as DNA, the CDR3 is TGTGCTAGTGGTTTGACCGCGGACAGACTGCCCTACGAGCAGTACTTC.

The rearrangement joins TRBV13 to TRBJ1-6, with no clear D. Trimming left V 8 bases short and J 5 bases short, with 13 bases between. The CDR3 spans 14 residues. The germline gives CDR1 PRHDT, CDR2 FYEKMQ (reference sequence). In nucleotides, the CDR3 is TGTGCCAGCGCCCCGGGGTTGGATAATTCACCCCTCCACTTT. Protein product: CASAPGLDNSPLHF.

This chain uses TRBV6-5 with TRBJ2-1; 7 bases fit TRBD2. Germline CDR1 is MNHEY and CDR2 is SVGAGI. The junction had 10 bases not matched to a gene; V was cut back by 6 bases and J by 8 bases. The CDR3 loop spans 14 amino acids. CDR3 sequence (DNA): TGTGCCAGCAGAGTTCTTAGCGGGCGGTATGAGCAGTTCTTC. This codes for CASRVLSGRYEQFF.